Reported below is one TCR beta chain. Its antigen is unidentified. Profiling relied on immunoSEQ multiplex PCR, and the TCRdb table lists in-frame clones only, not all of them. The sample shows 2,500,000 or so clones, around 93% of them seen only once. The data belong to a study of shared clonotypes between healthy human individuals. Study-wide points: Among the subsets, naive ones generally showed larger estimated richness than memory ones.

This CDR3 region has 16 residues. The V end was cut by 4 bases, the J end by 0 bases, with 16 bases between. CDR1 and CDR2 from the germline V gene are SGHAT and FQNNGV. This TCR was recovered from a man between 18 and 35 years old in good health. Some clones in this sample may be carry-over from other donors' samples. The sample comprised naive CD4+ T cells from PBMCs. Described subset: CD45RA+ positively selected. The chain carries TRBV11-2 and TRBJ2-7, with a weak D call TRBD1 (6 bases). The CDR3: CASSWGQRQASYEQYF. CDR3 in DNA: TGTGCCAGCAGCTGGGGGCAGAGACAGGCCTCCTACGAGCAGTACTTC.